This entry is about one T cell receptor (beta chain). Its cognate antigen is unknown. This sample stems from a study of cytomegalovirus exposure and HLA in healthy donors. Overall study findings and caveats: According to the study, roughly 160 TCR beta chains were cytomegalovirus-associated.

Germline V lookup: CDR1 SGHDT, CDR2 YYEEEE. The CDR3 length is 14 residues. Trimming took 0 bases from V and 6 from J; bases not matched to a gene: 2. TCRdb's copy holds only in-frame clones and misses some; the assay was immunoSEQ multiplex PCR. The sample gives 150,000 to 200,000 clones, 81% of which show up once; around 1.2% is in the top ten. This sequence joins TRBV5-6 and TRBJ2-1, with 8 bases that match TRBD1. This receptor was identified in a woman aged 25 to 39 in good health and CMV-seronegative. Sequenced material: PBMCs. CDR3 sequence: CASSLGTGLNEQFF. CDR3 nucleotide sequence: TGTGCCAGCAGCTTGGGGACAGGGCTCAATGAGCAGTTCTTC.